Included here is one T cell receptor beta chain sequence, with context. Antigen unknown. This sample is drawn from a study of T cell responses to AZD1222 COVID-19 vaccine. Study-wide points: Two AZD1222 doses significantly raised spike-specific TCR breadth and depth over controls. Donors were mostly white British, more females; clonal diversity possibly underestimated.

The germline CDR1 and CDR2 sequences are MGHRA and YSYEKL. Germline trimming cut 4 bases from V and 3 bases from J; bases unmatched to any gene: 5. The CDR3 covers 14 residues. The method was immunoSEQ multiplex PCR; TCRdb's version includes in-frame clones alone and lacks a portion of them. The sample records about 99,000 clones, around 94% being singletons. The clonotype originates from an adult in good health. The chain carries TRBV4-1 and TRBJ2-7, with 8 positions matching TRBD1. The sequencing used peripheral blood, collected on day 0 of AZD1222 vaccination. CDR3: CASSPDRGIYEQYF. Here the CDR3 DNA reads TGCGCCAGCAGCCCCGACAGGGGAATCTACGAGCAGTACTTC.